The TCR beta chain under discussion was sequenced for a study of blood T cell repertoires in COVID-19. The V gene's germline CDR1 is MDHEN and CDR2 SYDVKM. Unmatched junction bases numbered 5, after V lost 6 bases and J lost 4 bases. The CDR3 runs 13 residues. Here immunoSEQ multiplex PCR was the method, and the copy in TCRdb shows in-frame clones only, minus some. The sample has 140,000 to 150,000 clones; approximately 90% are singletons. This chain joins TRBV28 and TRBJ2-7; 8 nucleotides line up with TRBD2. The sequence was obtained from a man in his fifties or sixties who had recovered from COVID-19. Sequencing used PBMCs or T cells enriched from blood (not recorded which). CDR3 protein: CASSDQRGYEQYF. CDR3 bases: TGTGCCAGCAGCGACCAGCGGGGGTACGAGCAGTACTTC.